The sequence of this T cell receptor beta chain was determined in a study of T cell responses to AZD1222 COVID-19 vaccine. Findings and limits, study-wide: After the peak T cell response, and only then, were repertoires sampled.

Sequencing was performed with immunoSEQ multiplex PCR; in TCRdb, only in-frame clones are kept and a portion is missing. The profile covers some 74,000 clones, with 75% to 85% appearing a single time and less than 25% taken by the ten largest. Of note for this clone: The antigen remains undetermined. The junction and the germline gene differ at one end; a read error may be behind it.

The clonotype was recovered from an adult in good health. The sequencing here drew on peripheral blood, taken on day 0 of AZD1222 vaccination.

The CDR3 sequence is CASSGFGDPSF. The DNA of the CDR3 is TGTGCCAGCAGCGGATTTGGAGACCCGTCCTTC. The rearrangement joins TRBV5-8 to TRBJ2-7; D is uncertain. In germline, CDR1 is SGHTS, CDR2 YDEGEE. This CDR3 contains 11 residues.